What follows are 21 T cell receptor beta chains derived from one specimen sequenced in a study of CD8 T cells in ankylosing spondylitis. TCRdb processed the 5' RACE reads anew with MiXCR; each CDR3 protein has one entry. The sample lists 250,000 to 400,000 distinct CDR3 sequences; 11% were seen once. Material for sequencing was blood, either unsorted or a sorted T cell fraction (not recorded which). The receptors derive from a female donor with ankylosing spondylitis or in good health (not recorded which).

This clonotype was counted a few times. The chain recombines TRBV5-1 with TRBJ2-1; D may be TRBD1 or TRBD2 (5 bases each). V lost 4 bases, J lost 6 bases, and 14 bases lay in between. The CDR3 runs 14 residues. The V gene's germline CDR1 is SGHRS and CDR2 YFSETQ. Written as DNA, the CDR3 is TGCGCCAGCAGCCCGGGACGATCCAGCAATGAGCAGTTCTTC. Translated: CASSPGRSSNEQFF.

In the case of this clonotype: This may stem from a read error, because a much larger clone lies one nucleotide away. The chain links TRBV20-1 to TRBJ2-5; D is ambiguous. Germline values: CDR1 DFQATT, CDR2 SNEGSKA (reference sequence). This CDR3 spans 12 amino acids. CDR3 nucleotides: TGCAGTGCTCTGCGGATCCAAGAGACCCACTACTTC. It specifies CSALRIQETHYF.

The V and J genes are TRBV7-2 and TRBJ2-7; D not resolved. V dropped 1 base and J dropped 2 bases, with 9 bases sitting between them. The germline V gene has CDR1 SGHTA and CDR2 FQGNSA. CDR3 size: 14 residues. Written as DNA, the CDR3 is TGTGCCAGCAGCTTAGATTCCACTACCTACGAGCAGTACTTC. Translated: CASSLDSTTYEQYF.

There are many counts of this clonotype. The chain combines TRBV4-2 with TRBJ1-4, with D hard to call. The CDR3 totals 20 residues. V was shortened by 0 bases and J by 1 base, with 21 bases between the two germline ends. From germline, CDR1 is LGHNA and CDR2 YNFKEQ. CDR3: CASSQDLVGRETQTNEKLFF. The CDR3, as DNA: TGTGCCAGCAGCCAAGATCTCGTGGGAAGAGAAACCCAAACTAATGAAAAACTGTTTTTT.

The sample holds many counts of this clonotype. V and J are TRBV20-1 and TRBJ2-3, with D tentatively TRBD1 (6 bases). The CDR3 consists of 12 residues. The germline V and J ends were trimmed by 4 bases and 4 bases, with 9 bases remaining between them. The V gene's germline CDR1 is DFQATT and CDR2 SNEGSKA (reference sequence). CDR3: CSAMTGSDTQYF. Here the CDR3 DNA reads TGCAGTGCTATGACAGGATCAGATACGCAGTATTTT.

This clonotype was detected ten times or more. The V gene is TRBV5-1, the J gene TRBJ2-1; D is unresolved. V lost 0 bases, J lost 0 bases, and 19 bases lay in between. This CDR3 region has 19 residues. Germline assignment: CDR1 SGHRS and CDR2 YFSETQ. This CDR3 is CASSLVASASFSSYNEQFF. As DNA, the CDR3 is TGCGCCAGCAGCTTGGTGGCGTCAGCAAGTTTTAGCTCCTACAATGAGCAGTTCTTC.

The table lists this clonotype with many counts. The chain combines TRBV11-2 with TRBJ1-2, with D unclear. This CDR3 region has 14 residues. V lost 0 bases and J lost 2, with 7 bases in between. The germline CDR1 and CDR2 sequences are SGHAT and FQNNGV. CDR3 bases: TGTGCCAGCAGCTTAGATCCGGGGAACTATGGCTACACCTTC. This codes for CASSLDPGNYGYTF.

The V gene is TRBV3-1, the J gene TRBJ2-1; D not certain. Looked up from germline, CDR1 is LGHDT and CDR2 is YNNKEL (reference sequence). This CDR3 contains 12 residues. The V end lost 4 bases, the J end lost 6 bases, and 7 bases lay between the germline ends. Here the CDR3 DNA reads TGTGCCAGCAGCCGTGTCGGCAATGAGCAGTTCTTC. Its translation: CASSRVGNEQFF.

This clonotype was found a few times. This rearrangement joins TRBV6-1 to TRBJ2-6; D might be TRBD1 (6 bases). Germline V lookup: CDR1 MNHNS, CDR2 SASEGT. The CDR3 loop spans 18 amino acids. The germline V and J ends were trimmed by 8 bases and 1 base, with 21 bases remaining between them. The CDR3 DNA reads as TGTGCCAGCTGCGAAAGAGGGGGTTATATGTCTGGGGCCAACGTCCTGACTTTC. Residues: CASCERGGYMSGANVLTF.

The V gene is TRBV5-1, the J gene TRBJ1-4; 8 bases match TRBD1. Trimming at V came to 3 bases and at J to 1 base, leaving 8 bases not matched to a gene. CDR1 and CDR2 (germline): SGHRS, YFSETQ. The CDR3 sequence is 17 residues long. The CDR3 is CASSSMDRDLTNEKLFF. The DNA of the CDR3 is TGCGCCAGCAGCTCTATGGACAGGGACCTAACTAATGAAAAACTGTTTTTT.

The table lists this clonotype with many counts. This chain connects TRBV18 to TRBJ2-7, with 8 bases identical to TRBD1. The CDR3 has 15 amino acids. Germline CDR1 is KGHSH and CDR2 is LQKENI. Germline trimming cut 2 bases from V and 2 bases from J; bases unmatched to any gene: 5. DNA of the CDR3: TGTGCCAGCTCACCAGGGACAGGCAATACCTACGAGCAGTACTTC. Protein: CASSPGTGNTYEQYF.

In its sample, this clonotype was seen many times. This rearrangement joins TRBV20-1 to TRBJ2-1; D not resolved. Trimming removed 3 bases at V and 2 bases at J, with 14 bases between. Germline V gives CDR1 DFQATT, CDR2 SNEGSKA (reference sequence). The CDR3 extends over 15 amino acids. The CDR3 coding sequence is TGCAGTGCTAGTCAGACCGCCGAGACCTACAATGAGCAGTTCTTC. This gives the protein CSASQTAETYNEQFF.

This clonotype was detected ten times or more. The chain is built from TRBV20-1 and TRBJ1-5; D gene uncertain. CDR1 DFQATT and CDR2 SNEGSKA come from the germline V gene (reference sequence). The V end lost 0 bases, the J end lost 2 bases, and 8 bases lay between the germline ends. The CDR3 loop spans 14 amino acids. This CDR3 reads CSARDEGGNQPQHF. CDR3 nucleotides: TGCAGTGCTAGAGATGAAGGAGGCAATCAGCCCCAGCATTTT.

This clonotype was recorded at least ten times. V is TRBV14 and J is TRBJ2-3, with a weak D call TRBD2 (5 bases). Deletions cut 4 bases from V and 4 bases from J, with 15 bases between. From germline, CDR1 is SGHDN and CDR2 FVKESK. The CDR3 loop spans 15 amino acids. The CDR3: CASSLSRTRSDTQYF. The CDR3 DNA reads TGTGCCAGCAGCCTATCCCGGACTCGCTCAGATACGCAGTATTTT.

Many counts were recorded for this clonotype. The V and J genes are TRBV5-1 and TRBJ2-2; 9 bases agree with TRBD1. The CDR3 is made up of 16 amino acids. Germline-derived CDR1 and CDR2 are SGHRS and YFSETQ. J was trimmed by 4 bases and V by 2 bases; bases with no gene match: 6. The CDR3 nucleotides are TGCGCCAGCAGCTTATCGGGACAGGGCGGCACCGGGGAGCTGTTTTTT. It translates to CASSLSGQGGTGELFF. The whole variable domain, remainder taken from reference TRBV5-1 and TRBJ2-2, is KAGVTQTPRYLIKTRGQQVTLSCSPISGHRSVSWYQQTPGQGLQFLFEYFSETQRNKGNFPGRFSGRQFSNSRSEMNVSTLELGDSALYLCASSLSGQGGTGELFFGEGSRLTVL.

This clonotype came up many times. This sequence joins TRBV20-1 and TRBJ2-4; a weak D match, TRBD2 (5 bases). The CDR3 loop spans 14 amino acids. Trimming left V 3 bases short and J 1 base short, with 10 bases between. Looked up from germline, CDR1 is DFQATT and CDR2 is SNEGSKA (reference sequence). The CDR3 DNA follows: TGCAGTGCTAGTCCGTCGGGGGCCAAAAACATTCAGTACTTC. Translating gives CSASPSGAKNIQYF.

On this clonotype itself: This may be a read error: a much more frequent sequence differs by one nucleotide. This CDR3 is missing its conserved last phenylalanine or tryptophan, likely due to a read error. The genes are TRBV27 and TRBJ2-7; 10 bases agree with TRBD2. CDR3 length: 17 amino acids. J was trimmed by 0 bases and V by 3 bases; bases with no gene match: 8. The germline V gene has CDR1 MNHEY and CDR2 SMNVEV (reference sequence). DNA for the CDR3: TGTGCCAGCAGTTTCTCCCATAGCGGGGGGTACTCCTACGAGCAGTACCTC. It is translated as CASSFSHSGGYSYEQYL.

This clonotype occurred a few times. The DNA of the CDR3 is TGTGCCAGCAGCTCCGGGACAGGGTATCGAGAGACCCAGTACTTC. Protein sequence: CASSSGTGYRETQYF. This sequence joins TRBV7-2 and TRBJ2-5, with 9 bases that match TRBD1. The CDR3 totals 15 residues. V shed 4 bases and J 4 bases; nucleotides not matched to a gene: 7. Germline-derived CDR1 and CDR2 are SGHTA and FQGNSA.

This clonotype was observed many times. The CDR3 protein is CATSDPLGQGTGTQYF. The CDR3 nucleotides read TGTGCCACCAGTGATCCCTTGGGACAGGGGACGGGGACGCAGTATTTT. The chain joins TRBV24-1 to TRBJ2-3; 10 bases are shared with TRBD1. CDR3 size: 16 residues. CDR1 KGHDR and CDR2 SFDVKD come from the germline V gene. Trimming at V came to 3 bases and at J to 9 bases, leaving 11 bases not matched to a gene.

This clonotype was picked up many times. The gene calls are TRBV7-2 and TRBJ2-2; a possible D gene is TRBD2 (6 bases). Trimming left V 5 bases short and J 4 bases short, with 17 bases between. The germline gives CDR1 SGHTA, CDR2 FQGNSA. The CDR3 has 16 residues. The CDR3 bases are TGTGCCAGCAGCCCAACAGTAATGGGGGGCACCGGGGAGCTGTTTTTT. Translated, it gives CASSPTVMGGTGELFF.

This clonotype was observed a handful of times. The chain links TRBV28 to TRBJ2-1; D unresolved. CDR3 length: 13 residues. Deletions cut 6 bases from V and 4 bases from J, with 10 bases between. Germline V gene data show CDR1 as MDHEN and CDR2 as SYDVKM. The CDR3 coding sequence is TGTGCCAGCAGCCCTCGGACGTACAATGAGCAGTTCTTC. It encodes CASSPRTYNEQFF.